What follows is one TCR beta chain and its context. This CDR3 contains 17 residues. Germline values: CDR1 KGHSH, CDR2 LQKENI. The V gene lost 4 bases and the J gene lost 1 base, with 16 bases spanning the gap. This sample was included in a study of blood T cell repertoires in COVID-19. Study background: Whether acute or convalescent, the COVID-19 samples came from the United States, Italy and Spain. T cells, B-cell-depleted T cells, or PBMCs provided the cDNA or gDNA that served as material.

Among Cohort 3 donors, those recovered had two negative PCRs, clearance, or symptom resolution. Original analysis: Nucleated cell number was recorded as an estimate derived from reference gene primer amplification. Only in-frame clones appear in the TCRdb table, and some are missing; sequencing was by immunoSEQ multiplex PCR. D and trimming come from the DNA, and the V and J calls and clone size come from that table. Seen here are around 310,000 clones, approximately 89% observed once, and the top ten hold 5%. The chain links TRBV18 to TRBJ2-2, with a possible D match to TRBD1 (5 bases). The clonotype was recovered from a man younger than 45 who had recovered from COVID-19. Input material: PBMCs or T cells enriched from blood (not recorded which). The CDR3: CASSRMQGEGNTGELFF. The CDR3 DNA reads TGTGCCAGCTCACGAATGCAGGGTGAAGGGAACACCGGGGAGCTGTTTTTT. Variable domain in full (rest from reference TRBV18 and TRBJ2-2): NAGVMQNPRHLVRRRGQEARLRCSPMKGHSHVYWYRQLPEEGLKFMVYLQKENIIDESGMPKERFSAEFPKEGPSILRIQQVVRGDSAAYFCASSRMQGEGNTGELFFGEGSRLTVL.